The TCR beta chain described here comes from a study of CD8+CD57+ T cells in acquired aplastic anemia listed by TCRdb under 2018. In the study overall: On average, sorted CD4+ and CD8+ cells yielded around 3.4 ug of extracted DNA, with a range of about 0.17 to 27.4 ug. Healthy donor samples averaged approximately 9.8 million reads for CD4+ and 11 million to 14 million for CD8+ cells. The paper as a whole reports these results and caveats: Patients and healthy controls showed no significant difference in CD8+ Simpson's diversity (P=0.060). Around 30 CD8+ CDR3 sequences were found in both patients and controls but appeared to be highly expressed in patients and within the immunodominant clones of the patients.

About this clonotype itself: Its specific antigen is unknown. Per-nucleotide qualities are absent, and no much larger clonotype sits a single base away.

In the study, sorted CD4+ and CD8+ blood T cells from patients with severe aplastic anemia and from healthy subjects underwent deep sequencing of TCR repertoires. Ficoll-Paque density gradient centrifugation was used to isolate peripheral blood mononuclear cells. Before DNA was extracted, CD4+ and CD8+ T cells were sorted using either FACS or magnetic beads. Including cysteine and phenylalanine, the CDR3 has 15 amino acids. Only the CDR3 portion is preserved as DNA: 45 bases, with reading frame beginning at the first base. Trimming at the junction amounts to 5 bases on V and 7 bases on J, and the germline ends lie 15 bases apart. From a lookup of the germline V gene, CDR1 and CDR2 are SGHTA and FQGTGA. Genomic DNA was used as template for profiling of TCR beta VDJ combinations and CDR3 sequences. An Illumina HiSeq 2000 was the platform used for TCR repertoire sequencing. In the paper's pipeline: TRBV/TRBJ rearrangement plots, CDR3 size and DJ length profiles, and Simpson's diversity index were used to evaluate the repertoires. Whichever DNA sequence was most abundant in the deep sequencing data was defined as the immunodominant clone. CDR3 amino acid sequences were checked for sharing between subjects and were compared against published repertoires and the VDJdb database. Using fastp at Q25 and MiXCR, TCRdb reprocessed the public reads and kept productive beta chains. When rows share a CDR3 protein, they turn into one entry using the most common DNA and genes. TCRdb assigned the V and J calls; the authors' analysis was not used. Within this sample are 100,000 to 150,000 distinct CDR3 sequences, with around 48% of them counted one time only. Of the sample, 2.5% to 3% is held by the ten largest clones.

Sequenced: sorted CD4+, CD8+, or CD8+CD57+ T cells (not recorded which) from PBMCs. This receptor was taken from a human donor in good health, serving as a control. Recombination joined TRBV7-3 with TRBJ1-6; the D gene is possibly TRBD1, with 5 bases matching. The CDR3: CASSPTGTENSPLHF. The DNA sequence is TGTGCCAGCAGCCCTACCGGGACGGAAAATTCACCCCTCCACTTT.